This passage covers 28 T cell receptor beta chains from one sample sequenced in a study of blood T cell repertoires in COVID-19. Profiling relied on immunoSEQ multiplex PCR, and the TCRdb table lists in-frame clones only, not all of them. The sample records 190,000 or so clones, roughly 89% being singletons. The sequencing input was peripheral blood. These receptors were taken from a middle-aged man with acute or convalescent COVID-19.

The chain carries TRBV20-1 and TRBJ2-7; maybe TRBD1 (5 bases). The germline CDR1 and CDR2 sequences are DFQATT and SNEGSKA (reference sequence). The CDR3 runs 12 residues. V was cut by 3 bases and J by 7 bases, with 13 bases left in between. The CDR3: CSASPSGKEQYF. The CDR3, as DNA: TGCAGTGCTAGTCCGTCAGGGAAAGAGCAGTACTTC.

This clone was detected only once. The rearrangement joins TRBV2 to TRBJ1-2; TRBD1 might be the D (5 bases). Trimming removed 5 bases from V and 9 bases from J, with 10 bases in between. Germline V gene sequence: CDR1 SNHLY, CDR2 FYNNEI. The CDR3 is made up of 11 amino acids. The CDR3 DNA reads TGTGCCAGCAGTCCCCTGGACAGCTACACCTTC. Its protein is CASSPLDSYTF.

The rearrangement links TRBV7-7 to TRBJ2-3; 7 bases line up with TRBD1. This CDR3 region has 15 residues. Germline CDR1 SSHAT, CDR2 FNYEAQ (reference sequence). V gave up 4 bases and J gave up 4 bases; unmatched junction bases: 8. The CDR3 DNA sequence: TGTGCCAGCAGCTCATCCGGGACAGCAGCAGATACGCAGTATTTT. As protein: CASSSSGTAADTQYF.

The rearrangement links TRBV12-3 or TRBV12-4 to TRBJ1-2, with unresolved D. Trimming left V 5 bases short and J 3 bases short, with 10 bases between. CDR3 size: 13 residues. The DNA of the CDR3 is TGTGCCAGCAGTAAAACAGCCTACTATGGCTACACCTTC. Its protein product is CASSKTAYYGYTF.

The chain combines TRBV7-9 with TRBJ1-1; D is unresolved. Trimming removed 1 base from V and 2 bases from J, with 5 bases in between. Germline assignment: CDR1 SEHNR and CDR2 FQNEAQ (reference sequence). CDR3 length: 13 amino acids. The DNA of the CDR3 is TGTGCCAGCAGCTTAGGAGCTAACACTGAAGCTTTCTTT. This encodes CASSLGANTEAFF.

J is TRBJ2-1 and V is TRBV2; 7 nucleotides align to TRBD2. The V gene end was trimmed by 4 bases and the J gene end by 1 base; junction bases not matched to a gene: 1. This CDR3 region has 14 residues. The germline gives CDR1 SNHLY, CDR2 FYNNEI. CDR3 DNA sequence: TGTGCCAGCAGTGTGGGAGGGTCCTACAATGAGCAGTTCTTC. It is translated as CASSVGGSYNEQFF.

This clone was counted once. J is TRBJ1-4 and V is TRBV29-1, with 8 positions matching TRBD1. Germline trimming cut 8 bases from V and 2 bases from J; bases unmatched to any gene: 4. The V gene's germline CDR1 is SQVTM and CDR2 ANQGSEA. The CDR3 runs to 13 residues. The CDR3, as DNA: TGCAGCACCCGACAGGGGACTAATGAAAAACTGTTTTTT. Translated, it gives CSTRQGTNEKLFF. The whole variable domain, filled in from reference TRBV29-1 and TRBJ1-4, reads SAVISQKPSRDICQRGTSLTIQCQVDSQVTMMFWYRQQPGQSLTLIATANQGSEATYESGFVIDKFPISRPNLTFSTLTVSNMSPEDSSIYLCSTRQGTNEKLFFGSGTQLSVL.

This clone came up once. CDR3 DNA sequence: TGCGCCAGCACCGAGTCGGGGACCGGGACAGGGAACTATGGCTACACCTTC. Protein: CASTESGTGTGNYGYTF. The chain links TRBV10-2 to TRBJ1-2, with 9 bases aligning to TRBD1. This CDR3 is 17 amino acids long. J lost 2 bases, V lost 7 bases, and 14 bases had no gene match. Germline CDR1 is WSHSY and CDR2 is SAAADI.

V usage is TRBV5-1 and J usage is TRBJ2-2, with 7 positions matching TRBD2. The CDR3 covers 17 residues. V was pared by 0 bases and J by 5 bases, with 10 bases of the junction left unmatched. CDR1 is SGHRS, CDR2 YFSETQ, per germline. The CDR3 spells CASSLAFGGSFTGELFF. CDR3 in DNA: TGCGCCAGCAGCTTGGCCTTCGGGGGGTCGTTTACCGGGGAGCTGTTTTTT. Based on the CDR3 plus reference TRBV5-1 and TRBJ2-2, the full variable domain is KAGVTQTPRYLIKTRGQQVTLSCSPISGHRSVSWYQQTPGQGLQFLFEYFSETQRNKGNFPGRFSGRQFSNSRSEMNVSTLELGDSALYLCASSLAFGGSFTGELFFGEGSRLTVL.

V gene TRBV6-4 combines with J gene TRBJ1-1; possible D gene TRBD1, 5 bases. Germline-derived CDR1 and CDR2 are MRHNA and SNTAGT. V was pared by 4 bases and J by 1 base, with 10 bases between. This CDR3 is 14 amino acids long. CDR3 amino acids: CASSVGTANTEAFF. The CDR3 DNA is TGTGCCAGCAGTGTTGGGACTGCGAACACTGAAGCTTTCTTT.

This chain joins TRBV2 and TRBJ1-6, with TRBD1 identical over 7 bases. The length of the CDR3 is 14 residues. Losses at the gene ends were 5 bases for V and 5 bases for J; bases not matched to a gene: 3. Germline assignment: CDR1 SNHLY and CDR2 FYNNEI. CDR3 in DNA: TGTGCCAGCAGTCCAGGGACAGATAATTCACCCCTCCACTTT. It codes for CASSPGTDNSPLHF.

The V and J genes are TRBV11-1 and TRBJ1-1; no definite D call. The CDR3 is made up of 13 amino acids. The V end lost 6 bases, the J end lost 0 bases, and 8 bases lay between the germline ends. CDR1 is SGHAT, CDR2 FQDESV, per germline (reference sequence). The CDR3 nucleotides read TGTGCCAGCAGTTATCAGGTGAACACTGAAGCTTTCTTT. This sequence encodes CASSYQVNTEAFF.

This chain uses TRBV11-2 with TRBJ2-5; 7 bases agree with TRBD2. The V gene end was trimmed by 3 bases and the J gene end by 4 bases; junction bases not matched to a gene: 2. This CDR3 region has 13 residues. Germline V gene lookup returns CDR1 SGHAT and CDR2 FQNNGV. DNA of the CDR3: TGTGCCAGCAGCTTTCCGGGGGGAGAGACCCAGTACTTC. It codes for CASSFPGGETQYF. Complete variable domain (other parts from reference TRBV11-2 and TRBJ2-5): EAGVAQSPRYKIIEKRQSVAFWCNPISGHATLYWYQQILGQGPKLLIQFQNNGVVDDSQLPKDRFSAERLKGVDSTLKIQPAKLEDSAVYLCASSFPGGETQYFGPGTRLLVL.

The V call is TRBV28, the J call TRBJ2-4, with D maybe TRBD2 (6 bases). Trimming shortened V by 7 bases and J by 1 base, and 20 bases separated the two germline ends. This CDR3 comprises 17 residues. Germline CDR1 and CDR2: MDHEN and SYDVKM. CDR3 sequence reads: CASTYSGGMGAKNIQYF. CDR3 DNA sequence: TGTGCCAGCACTTACTCCGGGGGAATGGGGGCCAAAAACATTCAGTACTTC.

The rearrangement joins TRBV11-3 to TRBJ2-5; 14 positions agree with TRBD2. The CDR3 loop spans 17 amino acids. The V and J ends lost 4 bases and 5 bases, in that order; junction bases with no gene match: 9. Germline V gives CDR1 SGHNT, CDR2 YENEEA. CDR3 in amino acids: CASSSGGTSGGQETQYF. The CDR3 nucleotides read TGTGCCAGCAGCTCCGGAGGGACTAGCGGGGGACAGGAGACCCAGTACTTC.

This clone was seen more than once but under ten times. J is TRBJ2-2 and V is TRBV3-1 (or the pseudogene TRBV3-2), with TRBD2 matching over 10 bases. With V trimmed by 1 base and J by 2 bases, 13 bases remained unmatched. Per the germline V gene, CDR1 is LGHDT and CDR2 is YNNKEL (reference sequence). CDR3 size: 20 residues. CDR3 DNA sequence: TGTGCCAGCAGCCAAGGGGTCCCCCCTAGCGGGGGCCTCAACACCGGGGAGCTGTTTTTT. It encodes CASSQGVPPSGGLNTGELFF.

V and J are TRBV5-1 and TRBJ2-1, with 8 bases lining up with TRBD2. The CDR3 is 15 residues long. CDR1 is SGHRS and CDR2 is YFSETQ in the germline V gene. V lost 0 bases and J lost 5; bases outside the gene matches: 4. CDR3 in DNA: TGCGCCAGCAGCTTGGTGCGGGGGGAGAACAATGAGCAGTTCTTC. Encoded protein: CASSLVRGENNEQFF.

The J gene is TRBJ2-1, the V gene TRBV6-5; tentative D call: TRBD2 (7 bases). Germline lookup yields CDR1 MNHEY and CDR2 SVGAGI. Trimming left V 5 bases short and J 2 bases short, with 13 bases between. This CDR3 region has 15 residues. In DNA, the CDR3 is TGTGCCAGCAGTCAGGTCGGGGGGCCCTACAATGAGCAGTTCTTC. This codes for CASSQVGGPYNEQFF.

The chain recombines TRBV5-1 with TRBJ1-2, with D possibly TRBD1 on 6 matching bases. The germline V gene has CDR1 SGHRS and CDR2 YFSETQ. The CDR3 runs to 15 residues. V was pared by 4 bases and J by 4 bases, with 17 bases between. In DNA form, the CDR3 reads TGCGCCAGCAGCCCGGTGGGGGGGGCCAGCTATGGCTACACCTTC. Protein product: CASSPVGGASYGYTF.

This rearrangement joins TRBV9 to TRBJ1-4; 8 bases map to TRBD1. The CDR3 runs to 15 residues. Germline CDR1 SGDLS, CDR2 YYNGEE. Germline trimming cut 0 bases from V and 5 bases from J; bases unmatched to any gene: 3. DNA for the CDR3: TGTGCCAGCAGCGTAGGGGACAGGCCAAATGAAAAACTGTTTTTT. This gives the protein CASSVGDRPNEKLFF.

The chain joins TRBV6-6 to TRBJ1-2; perhaps TRBD1 as D (5 bases). This CDR3 is 15 amino acids long. Germline V lookup: CDR1 MNHNY, CDR2 SVGAGI (reference sequence). Trimming shortened V by 8 bases and J by 4 bases, and 20 bases separated the two germline ends. The CDR3 DNA sequence: TGTGCCAGCGGAGGGGTGGCAAAAAATCTCTATGGCTACACCTTC. Translation: CASGGVAKNLYGYTF.

As concerns this clone: Germline is not matched at one junction end, which may reflect a read error. The gene calls are TRBV19 and TRBJ2-7, with a tentative D call TRBD1 (5 bases). Per the germline V gene, CDR1 is LNHDA and CDR2 is SQIVND (reference sequence). The CDR3 has 14 amino acids. The CDR3 spells CASSVDLRAYEQYF. As DNA, the CDR3 is TGTGCCAGTAGTGTAGACCTCAGGGCCTACGAGCAGTACTTC.

V is TRBV4-3 and J is TRBJ2-3; D is perhaps TRBD2 (5 bases). V lost 5 bases to trimming and J lost 0 bases, with 12 bases between them. In germline, CDR1 is LGHNA, CDR2 YSLEER. The CDR3 consists of 15 residues. DNA of the CDR3: TGCGCCAGCAGCTACTCAGCGGCTAGCACAGATACGCAGTATTTT. Protein: CASSYSAASTDTQYF.

The rearrangement uses TRBV13 and TRBJ2-2, with 9 bases matching TRBD1. This CDR3 has 14 amino acids. CDR1 and CDR2 (germline): PRHDT, FYEKMQ (reference sequence). The V and J ends lost 6 bases and 7 bases, in that order; junction bases with no gene match: 6. The CDR3 is CASREQGAGGELFF. In nucleotides, the CDR3 is TGTGCCAGCAGGGAACAGGGGGCCGGCGGGGAGCTGTTTTTT.

The chain is built from TRBV12-5 and TRBJ2-2; D gene uncertain. V lost 6 bases and J 3 bases, leaving 5 bases between the germline ends. Germline-derived CDR1 and CDR2 are LGHNT and FRNRAP. The length of the CDR3 is 12 residues. CDR3 in amino acids: CASGPDTGELFF. In nucleotides, the CDR3 is TGTGCTAGTGGCCCGGACACCGGGGAGCTGTTTTTT. The full variable domain, completed using reference TRBV12-5 and TRBJ2-2, is DARVTQTPRHKVTEMGQEVTMRCQPILGHNTVFWYRQTMMQGLELLAYFRNRAPLDDSGMPKDRFSAEMPDATLATLKIQPSEPRDSAVYFCASGPDTGELFFGEGSRLTVL.

By frequency in the sample, this clone is medium-sized (0.01 to 0.1%). Other DNA sequences within the sample encode an identical CDR3. V and J are TRBV2 and TRBJ1-2; D remains unclear. The ends were cut back, 2 bases at V and 3 bases at J, with 10 bases in the middle. This CDR3 region has 14 residues. Per the germline V gene, CDR1 is SNHLY and CDR2 is FYNNEI. The CDR3 is CASSEQQADYGYTF. CDR3 in DNA: TGTGCCAGCAGTGAACAGCAGGCTGACTATGGCTACACCTTC. Together with reference TRBV2 and TRBJ1-2, the CDR3 gives the full variable domain: EPEVTQTPSHQVTQMGQEVILRCVPISNHLYFYWYRQILGQKVEFLVSFYNNEISEKSEIFDDQFSVERPDGSNFTLKIRSTKLEDSAMYFCASSEQQADYGYTFGSGTRLTVV.

The chain combines TRBV18 with TRBJ2-7; D remains ambiguous. The germline V gene has CDR1 KGHSH and CDR2 LQKENI. The CDR3 totals 12 residues. Trimming removed 4 bases from V and 0 bases from J, with 4 bases in between. The CDR3 loop is CASSLSSYEQYF. CDR3 sequence (DNA): TGTGCCAGCTCACTCAGCTCCTACGAGCAGTACTTC.

The V call is TRBV28, the J call TRBJ2-7; 11 positions match TRBD1. The trim removed 4 bases at V and 3 bases at J, leaving 8 bases unmatched. This CDR3 spans 16 amino acids. The germline V gene encodes CDR1 MDHEN and CDR2 SYDVKM. The CDR3 coding sequence is TGTGCCAGCAGTTACCACGGACAGGGGGCCTTCTACGAGCAGTACTTC. Its translation: CASSYHGQGAFYEQYF.